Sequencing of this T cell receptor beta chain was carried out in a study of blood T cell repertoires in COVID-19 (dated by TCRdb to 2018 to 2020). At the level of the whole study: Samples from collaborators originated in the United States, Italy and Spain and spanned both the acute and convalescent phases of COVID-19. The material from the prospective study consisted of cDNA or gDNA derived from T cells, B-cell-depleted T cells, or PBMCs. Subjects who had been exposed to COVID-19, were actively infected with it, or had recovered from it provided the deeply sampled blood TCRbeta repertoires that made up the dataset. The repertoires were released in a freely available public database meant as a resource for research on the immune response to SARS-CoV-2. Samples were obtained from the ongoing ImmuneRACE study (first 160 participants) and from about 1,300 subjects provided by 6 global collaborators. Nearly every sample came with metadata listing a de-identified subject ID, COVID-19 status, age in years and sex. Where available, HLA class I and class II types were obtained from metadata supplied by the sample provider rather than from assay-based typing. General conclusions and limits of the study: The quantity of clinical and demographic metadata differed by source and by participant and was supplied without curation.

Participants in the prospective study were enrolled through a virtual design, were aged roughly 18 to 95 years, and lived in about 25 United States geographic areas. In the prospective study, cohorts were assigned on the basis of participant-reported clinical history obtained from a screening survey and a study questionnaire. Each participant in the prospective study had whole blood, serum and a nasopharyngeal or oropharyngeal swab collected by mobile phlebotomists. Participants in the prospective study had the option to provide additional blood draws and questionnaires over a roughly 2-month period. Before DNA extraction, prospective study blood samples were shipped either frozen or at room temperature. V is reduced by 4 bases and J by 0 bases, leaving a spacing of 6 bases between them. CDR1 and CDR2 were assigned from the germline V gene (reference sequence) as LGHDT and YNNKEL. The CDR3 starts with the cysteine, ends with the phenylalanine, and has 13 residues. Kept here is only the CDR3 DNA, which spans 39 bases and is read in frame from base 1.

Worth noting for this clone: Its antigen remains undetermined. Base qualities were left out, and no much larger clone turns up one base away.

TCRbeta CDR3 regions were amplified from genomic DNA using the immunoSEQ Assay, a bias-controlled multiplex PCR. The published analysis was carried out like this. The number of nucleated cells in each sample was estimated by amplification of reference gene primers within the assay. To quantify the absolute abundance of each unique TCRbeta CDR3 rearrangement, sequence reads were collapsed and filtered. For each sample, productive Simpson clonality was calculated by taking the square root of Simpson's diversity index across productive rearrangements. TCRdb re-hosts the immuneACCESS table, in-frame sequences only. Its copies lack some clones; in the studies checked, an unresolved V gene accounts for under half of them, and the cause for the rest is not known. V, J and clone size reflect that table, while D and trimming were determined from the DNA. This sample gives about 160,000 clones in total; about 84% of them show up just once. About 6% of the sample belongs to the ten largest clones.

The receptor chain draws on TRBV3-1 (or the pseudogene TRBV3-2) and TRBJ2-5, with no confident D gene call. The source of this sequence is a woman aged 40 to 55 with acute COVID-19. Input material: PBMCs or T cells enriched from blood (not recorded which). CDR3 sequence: CASSPPYQETQYF. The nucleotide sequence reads TGTGCCAGCAGCCCTCCTTACCAAGAGACCCAGTACTTC.